This is a list of T cell receptor beta chains from one sample in a study of shared clonotypes between healthy human individuals. Produced via immunoSEQ multiplex PCR; TCRdb's table is partial and in-frame only. Of 2 million or so clones in the sample, roughly 96% were seen once. The sample comprised naive CD4+ T cells sorted from blood. All receptors derive from a man aged 18-30 years in good health. Both conserved end residues are part of each CDR3. D genes are given only for firm matches. Clone size, where shown, is once, few, many, or a class for clones that have expanded.

CDR3 DNA: TGTGCCAGCAGCACGGTCCGGGACAGCTCGGGAAACACCATATATTTT
CDR3 protein: CASSTVRDSSGNTIYF
V gene: TRBV7-8
D gene: TRBD1
clone size: once
J gene: TRBJ1-3

CDR3 DNA: TGTGCCAGCAGTTCTGTGACTAGCGGGGGGCAGTTCTTC
CDR3 protein: CASSSVTSGGQFF
V gene: TRBV27
D gene: TRBD2
clone size: -
J gene: TRBJ2-1

CDR3 DNA: TGCGCCAGCAGCCAGGGGACAGGGGATGAGACCCAGTACTTC
CDR3 protein: CASSQGTGDETQYF
V gene: TRBV5-1
D gene: TRBD1
clone size: -
J gene: TRBJ2-5

CDR3 DNA: TGCGCCAGCAGCTTGTCGGGAGGGAGGAATTCACCCCTCCACTTT
CDR3 protein: CASSLSGGRNSPLHF
V gene: TRBV5-1
D gene: -
clone size: -
J gene: TRBJ1-6

CDR3 DNA: TGTGCCAGCAGCGACGGGACACCGAATCAGCCCCAGCATTTT
CDR3 protein: CASSDGTPNQPQHF
V gene: TRBV6-5
D gene: -
clone size: -
J gene: TRBJ1-5

CDR3 DNA: TGTGCCAGCAGTTACACTACCGACAGGCGAAAACTGTTTTTT
CDR3 protein: CASSYTTDRRKLFF
V gene: TRBV6-5
D gene: -
clone size: -
J gene: TRBJ1-4

CDR3 DNA: TGTGCCAGCAGTTGGATGGGTACATCCTACGAGCAGTACTTC
CDR3 protein: CASSWMGTSYEQYF
V gene: TRBV5-5
D gene: -
clone size: -
J gene: TRBJ2-7

CDR3 DNA: TGTGCCAGCAGTGAAGCCAATTATTCCTACGAGCAGTACTTC
CDR3 protein: CASSEANYSYEQYF
V gene: TRBV2
D gene: -
clone size: -
J gene: TRBJ2-7

CDR3 DNA: TGTGCCAGTAGTACCCTACACCAGGGTACCGCTGAAGCTTTCTTT
CDR3 protein: CASSTLHQGTAEAFF
V gene: TRBV19
D gene: -
clone size: -
J gene: TRBJ1-1

CDR3 DNA: TGTGCCAGCAGTCGTGCGTCGCGAACAGATACGCAGTATTTT
CDR3 protein: CASSRASRTDTQYF
V gene: TRBV6-5
D gene: -
clone size: -
J gene: TRBJ2-3

CDR3 DNA: TGTGCCAGCAGCTTCCCCGGGACTCGGCAGTACTTC
CDR3 protein: CASSFPGTRQYF
V gene: TRBV7-2
D gene: -
clone size: -
J gene: TRBJ2-7

CDR3 DNA: TGTGCCATCCCGACAGGGGCGGACACCGGGGAGCTGTTTTTT
CDR3 protein: CAIPTGADTGELFF
V gene: TRBV10-3
D gene: TRBD1
clone size: -
J gene: TRBJ2-2

CDR3 DNA: TGTGCCAGCAGCACCGACAGCATCTCTGGAAACACCATATATTTT
CDR3 protein: CASSTDSISGNTIYF
V gene: TRBV7-9
D gene: -
clone size: once
J gene: TRBJ1-3

CDR3 DNA: TGTGCCAGCAGTGAGGGTAGCGGGGGTTACAATGAGCAGTTCTTC
CDR3 protein: CASSEGSGGYNEQFF
V gene: TRBV6-4
D gene: TRBD2
clone size: -
J gene: TRBJ2-1

CDR3 DNA: TGCGCCAGCACCCCCGCCCAGACCAACTATGGCTACACCTTC
CDR3 protein: CASTPAQTNYGYTF
V gene: TRBV4-3
D gene: -
clone size: once
J gene: TRBJ1-2

CDR3 DNA: TGTGCCAGCAGCTTGCTCATGGGCCCTAGCACAGATACGCAGTATTTT
CDR3 protein: CASSLLMGPSTDTQYF
V gene: TRBV5-6
D gene: -
clone size: -
J gene: TRBJ2-3

CDR3 DNA: TGTGCCAGCAGCGATCGGACAGGTACAGATACGCAGTATTTT
CDR3 protein: CASSDRTGTDTQYF
V gene: TRBV9
D gene: TRBD1
clone size: -
J gene: TRBJ2-3

CDR3 DNA: TGTGCCAGTAGTATAGAAAGAGGGGGACCTTCCTATGGCTACACCTTC
CDR3 protein: CASSIERGGPSYGYTF
V gene: TRBV19
D gene: -
clone size: -
J gene: TRBJ1-2

CDR3 DNA: TGTGCCAGCAGACTCGGACTAGCGAGGGAGCAGTACTTC
CDR3 protein: CASRLGLAREQYF
V gene: TRBV7-2
D gene: TRBD2
clone size: -
J gene: TRBJ2-7

CDR3 DNA: TGTGCCGGAGATCAGCCCCAGCATTTT
CDR3 protein: CAGDQPQHF
V gene: TRBV27
D gene: -
clone size: -
J gene: TRBJ1-5

CDR3 DNA: TGTGCCAGCAGAAATACAGGGGCCTCAAGGAATAATTCACCCCTCCACTTT
CDR3 protein: CASRNTGASRNNSPLHF
V gene: TRBV28
D gene: TRBD1
clone size: -
J gene: TRBJ1-6

CDR3 DNA: TGTGCCAGCAGCTTAGGGGCAGGGGGTAGGTCTGAAACGCAGTATTTT
CDR3 protein: CASSLGAGGRSETQYF
V gene: TRBV7-2
D gene: TRBD1
clone size: -
J gene: TRBJ2-3

CDR3 DNA: TGTGCCAGCAGCCCCCGACTAGCGGGGCCATACAATGAGCAGTTCTTC
CDR3 protein: CASSPRLAGPYNEQFF
V gene: TRBV9
D gene: TRBD2
clone size: -
J gene: TRBJ2-1

CDR3 DNA: TGCGCCAGCAGCTTGGTACAGGTGCTAGCTTCCACCGGGGAGCTGTTTTTT
CDR3 protein: CASSLVQVLASTGELFF
V gene: TRBV5-1
D gene: -
clone size: -
J gene: TRBJ2-2

CDR3 DNA: TGTGCCTGGAGGTGGGAAGGGAGGGGATCACCCCTCCACTTT
CDR3 protein: CAWRWEGRGSPLHF
V gene: TRBV30
D gene: -
clone size: -
J gene: TRBJ1-6

CDR3 DNA: TGTGCCTGGAGTAAAGAAGACGAGACCCAGTACTTC
CDR3 protein: CAWSKEDETQYF
V gene: TRBV30
D gene: -
clone size: -
J gene: TRBJ2-5

CDR3 DNA: TGTGCCAGCAGCCAAGATTGGGCAGCGGGTCCATCCTACGAGCAGTACTTC
CDR3 protein: CASSQDWAAGPSYEQYF
V gene: TRBV4-2
D gene: -
clone size: -
J gene: TRBJ2-7

CDR3 DNA: TGCGCCAGCAGCCACCTCCGAGAGAGCCACACCGGGGAGCTGTTTTTT
CDR3 protein: CASSHLRESHTGELFF
V gene: TRBV4-3
D gene: -
clone size: -
J gene: TRBJ2-2

CDR3 DNA: TGTGCCAGCAGTCAGGACAGGATAGCCTCCTACGAGCAGTACTTC
CDR3 protein: CASSQDRIASYEQYF
V gene: TRBV6-5
D gene: TRBD1
clone size: once
J gene: TRBJ2-7

CDR3 DNA: TGTGCCTGGAGTCCCGCGATACGAGCCCAAGAGACCCAGTACTTC
CDR3 protein: CAWSPAIRAQETQYF
V gene: TRBV30
D gene: -
clone size: -
J gene: TRBJ2-5

CDR3 DNA: TGCGCCAGCAGCTTGGCTTTGACAGGGAAGGAGACCCAGTACTTC
CDR3 protein: CASSLALTGKETQYF
V gene: TRBV5-1
D gene: TRBD1
clone size: -
J gene: TRBJ2-5

CDR3 DNA: TGTGCCAGCAGCTTAGCGCAGGGGGGCAGCTCCTACGAGCAGTACTTC
CDR3 protein: CASSLAQGGSSYEQYF
V gene: TRBV7-9
D gene: -
clone size: -
J gene: TRBJ2-7

CDR3 DNA: TGTGCCAGCAGTGGAACGGGGTTAGGGACCGGGGAGCTGTTTTTT
CDR3 protein: CASSGTGLGTGELFF
V gene: TRBV2
D gene: -
clone size: -
J gene: TRBJ2-2

CDR3 DNA: TGTGCCAGCAGGGGGGAATCCTACGAGCAGTACTTC
CDR3 protein: CASRGESYEQYF
V gene: TRBV7-9
D gene: -
clone size: -
J gene: TRBJ2-7

CDR3 DNA: TGTGCCATCAGTGAGCCCAGGGTTACTGGAAACACCATATATTTT
CDR3 protein: CAISEPRVTGNTIYF
V gene: TRBV10-3
D gene: -
clone size: -
J gene: TRBJ1-3

CDR3 DNA: TGTGCCAGCAGTGAAACTCTTTATCAGCCCCAGCATTTT
CDR3 protein: CASSETLYQPQHF
V gene: TRBV6-1
D gene: -
clone size: -
J gene: TRBJ1-5

CDR3 DNA: TGTGCCAGCAGCCGAAAACAGGGTCCCTCCTACGAGCAGTACTTC
CDR3 protein: CASSRKQGPSYEQYF
V gene: TRBV5-4
D gene: -
clone size: -
J gene: TRBJ2-7

CDR3 DNA: TGTGCCAGCAGTTATAGGACGGGGAGGACTGAAGCTTTCTTT
CDR3 protein: CASSYRTGRTEAFF
V gene: TRBV27
D gene: -
clone size: -
J gene: TRBJ1-1

CDR3 DNA: TGTGCCAGCAGCACCAAAGTTCCAGGGGGCACGAATACGCAGTATTTT
CDR3 protein: CASSTKVPGGTNTQYF
V gene: TRBV5-4
D gene: TRBD1
clone size: once
J gene: TRBJ2-3

CDR3 DNA: TGTGCCAGCAGCTTGGGGACAGAGCCTTCTGGGGAGCAGTACTTC
CDR3 protein: CASSLGTEPSGEQYF
V gene: TRBV5-4
D gene: -
clone size: -
J gene: TRBJ2-7

CDR3 DNA: TGTGCCAGCAGCTTGGGGGGGACAGGGAACACTGAAGCTTTCTTT
CDR3 protein: CASSLGGTGNTEAFF
V gene: TRBV5-4
D gene: TRBD1
clone size: few
J gene: TRBJ1-1

CDR3 DNA: TGTGCCAGCAGCTTAGAGTTGGGTAGCTCCTACGAGCAGTACTTC
CDR3 protein: CASSLELGSSYEQYF
V gene: TRBV7-8
D gene: -
clone size: -
J gene: TRBJ2-7

CDR3 DNA: TGTGCCAGCGCATTCGCCGTTAATTCACCCCTCCACTTT
CDR3 protein: CASAFAVNSPLHF
V gene: TRBV28
D gene: -
clone size: -
J gene: TRBJ1-6

CDR3 DNA: TGTGCCAGTAGCAAGGGGCCGGAAGGCTATGGCTACACCTTC
CDR3 protein: CASSKGPEGYGYTF
V gene: TRBV19
D gene: -
clone size: -
J gene: TRBJ1-2

CDR3 DNA: TGTGCCAGCAGCCCGATAGGACTAGTAGAAGATACGCAGTATTTT
CDR3 protein: CASSPIGLVEDTQYF
V gene: TRBV7-6
D gene: TRBD2
clone size: -
J gene: TRBJ2-3

CDR3 DNA: TGTGCCAGCAGCTTGGTCTACCTACTCGGACGGGAGTCCACAGATACGCAGTATTTT
CDR3 protein: CASSLVYLLGRESTDTQYF
V gene: TRBV5-8
D gene: -
clone size: -
J gene: TRBJ2-3

CDR3 DNA: TGTGCCAGCAGTTGGCGAGTTAAGAACACTGAAGCTTTCTTT
CDR3 protein: CASSWRVKNTEAFF
V gene: TRBV27
D gene: -
clone size: -
J gene: TRBJ1-1

CDR3 DNA: TGTGCCAGCAGCGTCGGACAGGGGGCTATTGAGCAGTTCTTC
CDR3 protein: CASSVGQGAIEQFF
V gene: TRBV9
D gene: TRBD1
clone size: -
J gene: TRBJ2-1

CDR3 DNA: TGTGCCACCAGCAGAGACACGACAGTCGGGTATGGCTACACCTTC
CDR3 protein: CATSRDTTVGYGYTF
V gene: TRBV15
D gene: -
clone size: -
J gene: TRBJ1-2

CDR3 DNA: TGTGCCTCCAGTTTAATTTCTAATGAAAAACTGTTTTTT
CDR3 protein: CASSLISNEKLFF
V gene: TRBV30
D gene: -
clone size: -
J gene: TRBJ1-4

CDR3 DNA: TGCGCCAGCAGCTTGGAGGGACAGGGATCAGGAAACACCATATATTTT
CDR3 protein: CASSLEGQGSGNTIYF
V gene: TRBV5-1
D gene: TRBD1
clone size: -
J gene: TRBJ1-3

CDR3 DNA: TGTGCCATCAGTGACGGGGACTATGGCTACACCTTC
CDR3 protein: CAISDGDYGYTF
V gene: TRBV10-3
D gene: -
clone size: -
J gene: TRBJ1-2

CDR3 DNA: TGTGCCAGTAGGGAGGGGCTCACCTCCTACGAGCAGTACTTC
CDR3 protein: CASREGLTSYEQYF
V gene: TRBV19
D gene: -
clone size: few
J gene: TRBJ2-7

CDR3 DNA: TGTGCCATCAGTGAGGGACAGGGGGCAAGGTACGAGCAGTACTTC
CDR3 protein: CAISEGQGARYEQYF
V gene: TRBV10-3
D gene: TRBD1
clone size: -
J gene: TRBJ2-7

CDR3 DNA: TGTGCCAGCAACATAGCGGGGGGCAGGGAGACCCAGTACTTC
CDR3 protein: CASNIAGGRETQYF
V gene: TRBV2
D gene: TRBD2
clone size: -
J gene: TRBJ2-5

CDR3 DNA: TGTGCCAGTAGTATAGAGACAGGGTACACTGAAGCTTTCTTT
CDR3 protein: CASSIETGYTEAFF
V gene: TRBV19
D gene: TRBD1
clone size: -
J gene: TRBJ1-1

CDR3 DNA: TGTGCCAGTAGTTTCAGTACAGGCTATGGCTACACCTTC
CDR3 protein: CASSFSTGYGYTF
V gene: TRBV19
D gene: -
clone size: once
J gene: TRBJ1-2